This T cell receptor beta chain was documented in a study of beta chain features in type 1 diabetes. Study summary: Cells sorted and examined across all samples totaled approximately 110 million. Study results and caveats: Researchers report that Type 1 diabetes patients had moderately but significantly shorter TCRB CDR3s across all four CD4+ subsets.

Populations isolated by sorting all had purity greater than 95%. Germline CDR1 reads SGHRS; CDR2 reads YFSETQ. The CDR3 covers 14 residues. V was pared by 4 bases and J by 1 base, with 10 bases between. The study reverse transcribed the entire isolated RNA, so it sequenced expressed TCRB transcripts. Measured with immunoSEQ multiplex PCR; TCRdb has only the in-frame clones, and not every one. The sample has roughly 250,000 clones, 9.6% seen once; the top ten hold about 0.03%. This clone was picked up a small number of times. Its specificity is unknown. This receptor was obtained from a woman aged 18 to 35 in good health. The V and J genes are TRBV5-1 and TRBJ2-3; possibly TRBD2 for D (6 bases). The sample comprised naive CD4+ T cells from blood. The CDR3 loop is CASSPVAGTDTQYF. The CDR3 DNA sequence: TGCGCCAGCAGCCCAGTAGCGGGCACAGATACGCAGTATTTT.